The TCR beta chain under discussion was sequenced for a study of blood T cell repertoires in COVID-19. Study overall: Donors in the United States, Italy and Spain gave samples during acute or convalescent COVID-19. The cDNA or gDNA used as material had been derived from T cells, B-cell-depleted T cells, or PBMCs.

How the authors handled the data: Counts of nucleated cells, estimated from reference gene primer amplification, were obtained. Here immunoSEQ multiplex PCR was the method, and the copy in TCRdb shows in-frame clones only, minus some. Clone size and the V and J calls come from that table; the DNA yielded D and trimming. The sample shows around 45,000 clones, about four fifths of them seen only once. V was trimmed by 7 bases and J by 2 bases, leaving 12 bases between them. The germline gives CDR1 MNHEY, CDR2 SVGAGI. This CDR3 contains 14 residues. This TCR derives from a woman in her sixties with acute or convalescent COVID-19. The rearrangement joins TRBV6-5 to TRBJ2-1; D possibly corresponds to TRBD2 (5 bases). Sequenced sample: peripheral blood. The CDR3 protein is CASTPDYPYNEQFF. The CDR3 DNA reads as TGTGCCAGCACCCCCGACTACCCCTACAATGAGCAGTTCTTC.